Below, 17 T cell receptor beta chains from the same sample are listed, as sequenced in a study of regulatory T cells in long-lasting Graves disease. Arm-PCR of CDR3 regions with iRepertoire HTBI primers generated TCR beta libraries. TCRdb ran MiXCR on the multiplex PCR reads and lists one entry per CDR3 protein. This table holds over 500,000 distinct CDR3 sequences, 15% to 20% found once. Documented time point: newly diagnosed GD, antithyroid drugs for less than 3 months. Extracted PBMC RNA gave rise to the TCR library. The same sample was also studied in work on T cells in Graves' hyperthyroidism and ophthalmopathy.

The specimen comprised peripheral blood mononuclear cells (PBMCs), sampled at new diagnosis, from a patient treated with antithyroid drugs. The receptors derive from a man in his late teens or twenties with Graves disease.

In its sample, this clonotype was seen many times. J is TRBJ1-1 and V is TRBV27; maybe TRBD1 (5 bases). There are 15 residues in the CDR3. V gave up 5 bases and J gave up 2 bases, with 15 bases separating them. Germline V CDR1 and CDR2: MNHEY, SMNVEV (reference sequence). The CDR3 DNA sequence: TGTGCCAGCAGTCCAATTCCGACAGCCAACACTGAAGCTTTCTTT. Translating gives CASSPIPTANTEAFF.

Many counts were recorded for this clonotype. The chain joins TRBV12-3 or TRBV12-4 to TRBJ1-5, with D perhaps TRBD1 (5 bases). Trimming cost V 6 bases and J 6 bases, with 15 bases left between them. The CDR3 extends over 14 amino acids. The CDR3 DNA sequence: TGTGCCAGCAGCTGGACGGTGAGGGGTCAGCCCCAGCATTTT. It encodes CASSWTVRGQPQHF.

At least ten counts were recorded for this clonotype. V gene TRBV28 combines with J gene TRBJ2-2; 8 nucleotides align to TRBD2. J lost 6 bases, V lost 6 bases, and 6 bases had no gene match. CDR1 and CDR2 (germline): MDHEN, SYDVKM. CDR3 length equals 14 residues. In DNA, the CDR3 is TGTGCCAGCAGATCTAGCGGGTACTCCGGGGAGCTGTTTTTT. This translates into CASRSSGYSGELFF. Full variable domain (remainder filled in from reference TRBV28 and TRBJ2-2): DVKVTQSSRYLVKRTGEKVFLECVQDMDHENMFWYRQDPGLGLRLIYFSYDVKMKEKGDIPEGYSVSREKKERFSLILESASTNQTSMYLCASRSSGYSGELFFGEGSRLTVL.

Ten or more counts support this clonotype. Germline and junction disagree at one end, which may indicate a read error. The gene calls are TRBV10-3 and TRBJ2-7, with 7 nucleotides matching TRBD1. Germline lookup yields CDR1 ENHRY and CDR2 SYGVKD. The length of the CDR3 is 15 residues. DNA of the CDR3: TGTGCCATCAGGGAGTTACCCGGGACAGCCTACGAGCAGTACTTC. Translated, it gives CAIRELPGTAYEQYF.

This clonotype has at least ten counts. The chain employs TRBV12-3 or TRBV12-4 and TRBJ1-1; 10 positions agree with TRBD1. This CDR3 comprises 15 residues. The junction had 10 bases not matched to a gene; V was cut back by 1 base and J by 11 bases. For the CDR3, the DNA is TGTGCCAGCAGTTTAGAGACAGGGGGCTGGGTCGGGGCTTTCTTT. As protein: CASSLETGGWVGAFF.

This chain uses TRBV5-1 with TRBJ1-2, with D perhaps matching TRBD1 (5 bases). Per the germline V gene, CDR1 is SGHRS and CDR2 is YFSETQ. This CDR3 spans 13 amino acids. Trimming took 2 bases from V and 8 from J, leaving 13 bases between them. CDR3 in DNA: TGCGCCAGCAGCTTATCCTGGGACGGGGGCTACACCTTC. Encoded protein: CASSLSWDGGYTF.

The V gene is TRBV13, the J gene TRBJ1-5; D is possibly TRBD1 (5 bases). CDR3 length equals 13 residues. With 5 bases removed from V and 10 bases from J, the gap between germline ends came to 15 bases. The germline V gene encodes CDR1 PRHDT and CDR2 FYEKMQ (reference sequence). The CDR3 DNA reads as TGTGCCAGCAGCCAAGGGACCCTAGGTCCCCAGCATTTT. The encoded protein is CASSQGTLGPQHF.

The V and J genes are TRBV12-3 or TRBV12-4 and TRBJ2-1; 8 bases agree with TRBD2. The CDR3 extends over 15 amino acids. Trimming at V came to 7 bases and at J to 6 bases, leaving 11 bases not matched to a gene. The CDR3 loop is CASTPQRGRVNEQFF. The CDR3 nucleotides read TGTGCCAGCACTCCACAGCGGGGGCGCGTCAATGAGCAGTTCTTC.

Ten or more counts support this clonotype. This chain connects TRBV20-1 to TRBJ1-1; D is perhaps TRBD1 (5 bases). This CDR3 is 12 amino acids long. Deletions cut 4 bases from V and 6 bases from J, with 12 bases between. The germline CDR1 and CDR2 sequences are DFQATT and SNEGSKA (reference sequence). CDR3 DNA sequence: TGCAGTGCTACTCCAGGGACCCCTGAAGCTTTCTTT. This translates into CSATPGTPEAFF.

There are many counts of this clonotype. The chain joins TRBV5-1 to TRBJ2-1; 7 nucleotides align to TRBD2. The V gene's germline CDR1 is SGHRS and CDR2 YFSETQ. CDR3 length equals 15 residues. The trim removed 4 bases at V and 6 bases at J, leaving 10 bases unmatched. CDR3 loop: CASSPPGGPFNEQFF. Written as DNA, the CDR3 is TGCGCCAGCAGCCCCCCGGGAGGTCCCTTCAATGAGCAGTTCTTC.

This chain uses TRBV5-5 with TRBJ2-7; 7 nucleotides match TRBD1. The CDR3 runs 15 residues. V gave up 0 bases and J gave up 3 bases; unmatched junction bases: 6. In germline, CDR1 is SGHKS, CDR2 YYEKEE (reference sequence). The CDR3 loop reads CASSLVQGIGYEQYF. The CDR3 nucleotides are TGTGCCAGCAGCTTGGTACAGGGGATCGGCTACGAGCAGTACTTC.

Here the CDR3 reads CASSMTGDNYGYTF. The CDR3 nucleotides are TGCGCCAGCAGCATGACAGGGGATAACTATGGCTACACCTTC. The J gene is TRBJ1-2, the V gene TRBV5-1; 8 positions match TRBD1. V lost 4 bases, J lost 1 base, and 3 bases stayed unmatched. The CDR3 is 14 residues long. CDR1 and CDR2 (germline): SGHRS, YFSETQ.

There are a few counts of this clonotype. V and J are TRBV18 and TRBJ2-5, with D unclear. CDR3 length: 13 amino acids. Deletions cut 2 bases from V and 1 base from J, with 5 bases between. Per germline, CDR1 KGHSH and CDR2 LQKENI. DNA for the CDR3: TGTGCCAGCTCACCAAACAGCCAAGAGACCCAGTACTTC. Protein: CASSPNSQETQYF.

The rearrangement links TRBV7-9 to TRBJ1-4, with 7 bases lining up with TRBD1. The CDR3 covers 19 residues. CDR1 is SEHNR, CDR2 FQNEAQ, per germline (reference sequence). V trimming: 6 bases; J trimming: 6 bases; junction bases outside the gene matches: 22. The DNA of the CDR3 is TGTGCCAGCAGGAGGGCAGGGACAGTGGTTTCCCGATACGATGAAAAACTGTTTTTT. Translating gives CASRRAGTVVSRYDEKLFF.

The CDR3, as DNA: TGTGCCAGCAGCCAGACGGCCGGGACAGGTTTCTATGGCTACACCTTC. Protein sequence: CASSQTAGTGFYGYTF. The rearrangement links TRBV3-1 to TRBJ1-2, with TRBD1 matching 8 bases. V shed 3 bases and J 4 bases; nucleotides not matched to a gene: 10. The CDR3 runs 16 residues. Germline V CDR1 and CDR2: LGHDT, YNNKEL (reference sequence).

This clonotype has at least ten counts. The chain couples TRBV28 to TRBJ2-7; TRBD2 might be the D (6 bases). Germline V gene sequence: CDR1 MDHEN, CDR2 SYDVKM. CDR3 length equals 13 residues. The V gene lost 10 bases and the J gene lost 7 bases, with 20 bases spanning the gap. CDR3 sequence: CATYSMGGREQYF. DNA for the CDR3: TGTGCCACCTACTCCATGGGGGGTAGGGAGCAGTACTTC. Looking up the rest from reference TRBV28 and TRBJ2-7 gives the full variable domain: DVKVTQSSRYLVKRTGEKVFLECVQDMDHENMFWYRQDPGLGLRLIYFSYDVKMKEKGDIPEGYSVSREKKERFSLILESASTNQTSMYLCATYSMGGREQYFGPGTRLTVT.

This clonotype was recorded at least ten times. V is TRBV24-1 and J is TRBJ2-5; D not resolved. The CDR3 is 15 amino acids. The germline V and J ends were trimmed by 2 bases and 2 bases, with 11 bases remaining between them. The germline CDR1 and CDR2 sequences are KGHDR and SFDVKD. CDR3 coding DNA: TGTGCCACCAGTGATTCCTCCTTGGCGCAAGAGACCCAGTACTTC. Translating gives CATSDSSLAQETQYF.